This TCR beta chain originates from a study of blood T cell repertoires in COVID-19. Looking at the study overall: Sites in the United States, Italy and Spain provided acute and convalescent COVID-19 samples. The analysed material was cDNA or gDNA that came from T cells, B-cell-depleted T cells, or PBMCs.

Trimming took 6 bases from V and 5 from J, leaving 13 bases between them. CDR1 is LNHDA, CDR2 SQIVND, per germline (reference sequence). The CDR3 covers 13 residues. Per the original methods: Reference gene primer amplification in the assay estimated nucleated cell counts. Method: immunoSEQ multiplex PCR; TCRdb's copy keeps in-frame clones and lacks some. The DNA was the basis for D and trimming; V, J and clone size are from that table. The sample lists about 210,000 clones; roughly four fifths were seen once. Material: peripheral blood. The rearrangement links TRBV19 to TRBJ2-5; perhaps TRBD1 as D (6 bases). The receptor's source is a woman aged 40 to 50 with acute or convalescent COVID-19. CDR3 amino acids: CASSDQGYETQYF. Written as DNA, the CDR3 is TGTGCCAGTAGCGATCAGGGGTACGAGACCCAGTACTTC.